This TCR beta chain is drawn from a study of identical twins. Study findings and constraints: Out-of-frame beta chain sequences displayed weaker excess sharing between twins.

Germline CDR1 is SGHRS and CDR2 is YFSETQ. The CDR3 is 13 residues long. This clonotype was seen at least ten times. Its antigen is as yet unknown. The junction and the germline gene differ at one end; a read error may be behind it. TCRdb reprocessed the 5' RACE reads via MiXCR and lists one record per CDR3 protein. The table records hundreds of thousands of distinct CDR3 sequences, just under 9.5% of them present only once. The data were also submitted as part of a second study, on yellow fever vaccine responses in identical twins.

This clonotype was sampled from a woman aged 18-30 years in good health. The sequencing input was CD8+ T cells sorted from blood. This chain uses TRBV5-1 with TRBJ2-1; D gene unclear. The CDR3 bases are TGTGCCAGCAGTTTAGGCGGCTACAATGAGCAGTTCTTC. This encodes CASSLGGYNEQFF.